Reported below is one T cell receptor beta chain. Antigen: not known. This sample is drawn from a study of beta chain features in type 1 diabetes. Findings and caveats of the study: Among patients with Type 1 diabetes, TCRB CDR3s were moderately but significantly shorter in every one of the four CD4+ subsets.

Expressed TCRB transcripts were sequenced, since all the RNA that had been isolated was reverse transcribed. Naive, central memory and regulatory T cell samples averaged about 3.4 million reads. Profiled with immunoSEQ multiplex PCR; TCRdb holds only in-frame clones, not every one. Of around 280,000 clones in the sample, about 15% were seen once. Stem cell-like memory, regulatory, central memory and naive CD4+ cells were sorted via CD45RO/CCR7/CD25/CD127/CD95/CD27. Sort purity for all populations was recorded as exceeding 98%. The CDR3 is 11 residues long. CDR1 SEHNR and CDR2 FQNEAQ come from the germline V gene (reference sequence). V lost 4 bases to trimming and J lost 10 bases, with 8 bases between them.

What was sequenced was naive CD4+ T cells from blood. This chain joins TRBV7-9 and TRBJ1-5; D possibly corresponds to TRBD1 (5 bases). The origin of this receptor is a young man with type 1 diabetes. CDR3 protein: CASSSGDPQHF. The CDR3 region has the DNA TGTGCCAGCAGCTCGGGGGACCCCCAGCATTTT.